This T cell receptor (beta chain) was observed in a study of shared clonotypes between healthy human individuals. In regard to this clone: This likely came from a read error, as a far larger clone is one base away.

Data came from immunoSEQ multiplex PCR; TCRdb stores just in-frame clones and leaves some out. There are 470,000 or so clones in the sample; 70% to 80% occur only once, and 12% lies in the top ten. The CDR3 is made up of 13 amino acids. Germline-derived CDR1 and CDR2 are SNHLY and FYNNEI. The sample consisted of PBMCs. This receptor was obtained from a woman aged 40 to 55 in good health. Some clones in this sample may be carry-over from other donors' samples. The V and J genes are TRBV2 and TRBJ1-5; D unclear. The CDR3 sequence is CASSDISNQPRHF. In DNA form, the CDR3 reads TGTGCCAGCAGTGACATTAGCAATCAGCCCCGGCATTTT.